The clone carrying this T cell receptor (beta chain) has only one observation. Its antigen is still unknown. Repertoires were generated with immunoSEQ multiplex PCR, while TCRdb's copy carries only in-frame clones and drops some. The sample lists roughly 130,000 clones; more than 90% were seen once. This sample stems from a study of T cell responses to AZD1222 COVID-19 vaccine. Study conclusions and caveats: Sampling captured repertoires only after the peak T cell response. Increases in Spike-specific TCR breadth and depth were seen after two AZD1222 doses. Spike was spanned by vaccine-associated CD4 TCRs, with dominance at 160-218 and 743-854.

The V end was cut by 1 base, the J end by 0 bases, with 9 bases between. This CDR3 spans 15 amino acids. Germline V gene data show CDR1 as SNHLY and CDR2 as FYNNEI. The chain is built from TRBV2 and TRBJ2-5; the D gene is possibly TRBD2 (6 bases). The TCR was taken from an adult in good health. Sample: peripheral blood, taken on day 0 of AZD1222 vaccination. As DNA, the CDR3 is TGTGCCAGCAGTGAAGGCGGGGCGTACCAAGAGACCCAGTACTTC. The encoded protein is CASSEGGAYQETQYF.